The rows below give T cell receptor beta chains drawn from one sample of a study of molecular identifiers for immune sequencing clone quantification. TCRdb analysed the PCR reads with MiXCR anew, one entry per CDR3 protein. The table includes about half a million distinct CDR3 sequences, roughly 24% detected once. Sequenced material: naive CD8+ T cells from blood, with Jurkat cell RNA spiked in. Receptors originate from a human donor in good health. Some libraries in this study had Jurkat cell RNA spiked in. CDR3s include the opening cysteine and the closing phenylalanine or tryptophan. D genes are given only for firm matches. Expanded clones are given a class, and other clones once, few, many or no size at all.

j_call: TRBJ1-2
d_call: .
v_call: TRBV2
cdr3_length: 13
clone_size: .
cdr3_nt: TGTGCCAGCCATTTGGGGATGGCCTATGGCTACACCTTC
cdr3_aa: CASHLGMAYGYTF

j_call: TRBJ2-5
d_call: .
v_call: TRBV20-1
cdr3_length: 17
clone_size: .
cdr3_nt: TGCAGTGCTAGAGATCGGCCGGACAGCGTCCCTGAAGAGACCCAGTACTTC
cdr3_aa: CSARDRPDSVPEETQYF

j_call: TRBJ2-7
d_call: TRBD2
v_call: TRBV4-1
cdr3_length: 16
clone_size: few
cdr3_nt: TGCGCCAGCAGCCGGACTTCGACGGGAGGATCCTACGAGCAGTACTTC
cdr3_aa: CASSRTSTGGSYEQYF

j_call: TRBJ1-1
d_call: .
v_call: TRBV9
cdr3_length: 17
clone_size: .
cdr3_nt: TGTGCCAGCAGCGTAGACTCTGCTCGGACAGCTAACACTGAAGCTTTCTTT
cdr3_aa: CASSVDSARTANTEAFF

j_call: TRBJ2-2
d_call: TRBD1
v_call: TRBV4-3
cdr3_length: 16
clone_size: .
cdr3_nt: TGCGCCAGCAGCCAAGGGACAGGGAGGAGTACCGGGGAGCTGTTTTTT
cdr3_aa: CASSQGTGRSTGELFF

j_call: TRBJ1-5
d_call: .
v_call: TRBV12-3/TRBV12-4
cdr3_length: 17
clone_size: many
cdr3_nt: TGTGCCAGCAGTTATCACCGGGACGGCTATAGCAATCAGCCCCAGCATTTT
cdr3_aa: CASSYHRDGYSNQPQHF

j_call: TRBJ1-5
d_call: .
v_call: TRBV2
cdr3_length: 13
clone_size: many
cdr3_nt: TGTGCCAGCAGGAAATGGGCTAATCAGCCCCAGCATTTT
cdr3_aa: CASRKWANQPQHF

j_call: TRBJ1-1
d_call: TRBD1
v_call: TRBV6-5
cdr3_length: 13
clone_size: .
cdr3_nt: TGTGCCAGTATAGGGGGCGCGGGCACTGGAGCTTTCTTT
cdr3_aa: CASIGGAGTGAFF

j_call: TRBJ2-7
d_call: TRBD2
v_call: TRBV29-1
cdr3_length: 13
clone_size: many
cdr3_nt: TGCAGCGTTACCGGACTAGCGGCCTACGAGCAGTACTTC
cdr3_aa: CSVTGLAAYEQYF

j_call: TRBJ2-3
d_call: TRBD2
v_call: TRBV14
cdr3_length: 20
clone_size: few
cdr3_nt: TGTGCCAGCAGCCAAGGTTGGGGACTAGCGGGAGAGCGGCTCACAGATACGCAGTATTTT
cdr3_aa: CASSQGWGLAGERLTDTQYF

j_call: TRBJ2-5
d_call: .
v_call: TRBV9
cdr3_length: 14
clone_size: .
cdr3_nt: TGTGCCAGCAGCGTATACCAGACTCAAGAGACCCAGTGCTTC
cdr3_aa: CASSVYQTQETQCF

j_call: TRBJ1-1
d_call: .
v_call: TRBV29-1
cdr3_length: 12
clone_size: many
cdr3_nt: TGCAGCGCCTTAACACAGAACACTGAAGCTTTCTTT
cdr3_aa: CSALTQNTEAFF

j_call: TRBJ2-2
d_call: TRBD2
v_call: TRBV7-3
cdr3_length: 17
clone_size: .
cdr3_nt: TGTGCCAGCAGCTTCCTAGCGGGAGATACAAACACCGGGGAGCTGTTTTTT
cdr3_aa: CASSFLAGDTNTGELFF

j_call: TRBJ2-3
d_call: .
v_call: TRBV9
cdr3_length: 16
clone_size: .
cdr3_nt: TGTGCCAGCAGCGTAGGGGCAGGGTCGAGCACAGATACGCAGTATTTT
cdr3_aa: CASSVGAGSSTDTQYF

j_call: TRBJ2-5
d_call: .
v_call: TRBV4-3
cdr3_length: 14
clone_size: many
cdr3_nt: TGCGCCAGCAGCCAAGACTCACGCGGGGAGACCCAGTACTTC
cdr3_aa: CASSQDSRGETQYF

j_call: TRBJ2-5
d_call: .
v_call: TRBV11-2
cdr3_length: 15
clone_size: .
cdr3_nt: TGTGCCAGCAGCTCCGGGGCGGGGTACCAAGAGACCCAGTACTTC
cdr3_aa: CASSSGAGYQETQYF

j_call: TRBJ1-1
d_call: .
v_call: TRBV12-3/TRBV12-4
cdr3_length: 13
clone_size: few
cdr3_nt: TGTGCCAGCAGTACACATAACAGGGACGTAGCTTTCTTT
cdr3_aa: CASSTHNRDVAFF

j_call: TRBJ2-5
d_call: .
v_call: TRBV12-3/TRBV12-4
cdr3_length: 14
clone_size: many
cdr3_nt: TGTGCCAGCAGTTCGACACGGGCAGGAGAGACCCAGTACTTC
cdr3_aa: CASSSTRAGETQYF

j_call: TRBJ1-1
d_call: .
v_call: TRBV10-3
cdr3_length: 14
clone_size: .
cdr3_nt: TGTGCCTCCATGGGGGCCCCTATGAACACTGAAGCTTTCTTT
cdr3_aa: CASMGAPMNTEAFF